The clone carrying this T cell receptor beta chain was recorded only once. No antigen is known for it. The CDR3 has 14 residues. V was pared by 11 bases and J by 1 base, with 9 bases of the junction left unmatched. CDR1 MDHEN and CDR2 SYDVKM come from the germline V gene. The data are from a study of cytomegalovirus exposure and HLA in healthy donors. The data were produced by immunoSEQ multiplex PCR, yet TCRdb's version contains in-frame clones alone and is incomplete. The repertoire holds 150,000 or so clones, with 80% to 90% as singletons. Study results and caveats: Cytomegalovirus status was reportedly diagnosed by the classifier with high sensitivity and specificity. Three chains linked to CMV were shown in vitro to be specific for CMV antigens. Many donors shared some public TCRs, even though most TCR sequences were rare.

The receptor was isolated from a woman in her 30s in good health and CMV-seropositive. The material sequenced was PBMCs. V and J are TRBV28 and TRBJ2-3, with 7 bases aligning to TRBD2. DNA of the CDR3: TGTGCCTCTCGACGGGCGGGAGGCACAGATACGCAGTATTTT. This translates into CASRRAGGTDTQYF.